The T cell receptor (beta chain) under discussion was sequenced for a study of T cell changes during pregnancy in multiple sclerosis (dated by TCRdb to the late 2010s). With respect to the entire study: Changes in the T cell repertoire over the course of pregnancy were examined in this study in women with multiple sclerosis.

Library preparation was by the immunoSEQ multiplex PCR assay. Not all clones reach the TCRdb copy of this immuneACCESS table, which keeps in-frame sequences only. Checked studies attribute under half of the gap to unresolved V genes and leave the rest unexplained. In all, the sample holds approximately 50,000 clones, and about 91% of those were seen once. Clones ranked in the top ten supply about 10% of the sample. Concerning this clone itself: Its recognized antigen is unknown. The sample holds no much larger clone one base away, and base qualities are not on file.

V and J are trimmed by 4 bases and 8 bases, and the gene matches miss 7 bases of the junction. Taken from the germline V gene (reference sequence), the CDR1 and CDR2 loops are SGHNT and YYREEE. The CDR3, from cysteine to phenylalanine, totals 13 residues. Just CDR3 DNA is preserved here, 39 bases in frame from base 1. This TCR derives from a female donor with multiple sclerosis, enrolled in a pregnancy study. The sample in question was CD8+ T cells from peripheral blood mononuclear cells, obtained after pregnancy. Recombination connected TRBV5-4 to TRBJ1-2; TRBD1 lines up with 8 middle nucleotides. The CDR3 region reads CASSDRTGKGYTF. The DNA is as follows: TGTGCCAGCAGCGATAGGACAGGGAAAGGCTACACCTTC.